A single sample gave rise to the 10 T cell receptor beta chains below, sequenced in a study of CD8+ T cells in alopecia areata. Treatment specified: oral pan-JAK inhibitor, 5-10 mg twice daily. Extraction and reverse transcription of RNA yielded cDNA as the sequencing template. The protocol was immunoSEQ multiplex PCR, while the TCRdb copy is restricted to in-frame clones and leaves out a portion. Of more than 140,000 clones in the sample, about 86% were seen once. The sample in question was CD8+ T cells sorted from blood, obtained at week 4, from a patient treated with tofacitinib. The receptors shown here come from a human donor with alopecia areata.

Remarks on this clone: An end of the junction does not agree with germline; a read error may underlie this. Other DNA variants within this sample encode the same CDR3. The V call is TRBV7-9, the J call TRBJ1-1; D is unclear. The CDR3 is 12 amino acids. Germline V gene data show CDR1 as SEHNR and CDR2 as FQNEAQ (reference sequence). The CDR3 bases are TGTGCCAGCAGTTTAGGGTTCACTGAAGCTTTCTTT. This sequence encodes CASSLGFTEAFF.

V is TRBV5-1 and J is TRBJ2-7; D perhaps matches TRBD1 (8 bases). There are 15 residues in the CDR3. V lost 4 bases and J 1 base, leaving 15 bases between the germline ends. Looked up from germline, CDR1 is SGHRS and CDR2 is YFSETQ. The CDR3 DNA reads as TGCGCCAGCAGCCGGGGGGACAGGAGTTCCTACGAGCAGTACTTC. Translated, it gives CASSRGDRSSYEQYF.

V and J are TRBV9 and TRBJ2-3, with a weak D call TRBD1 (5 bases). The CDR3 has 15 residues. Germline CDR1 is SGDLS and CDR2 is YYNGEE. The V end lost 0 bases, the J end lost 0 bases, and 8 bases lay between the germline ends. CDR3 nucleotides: TGTGCCAGCAGCGTAGAGGGGTCTAGCACAGATACGCAGTATTTT. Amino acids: CASSVEGSSTDTQYF.

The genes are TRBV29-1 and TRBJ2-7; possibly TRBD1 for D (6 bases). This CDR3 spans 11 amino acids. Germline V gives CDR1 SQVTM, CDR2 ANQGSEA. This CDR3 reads CSGTLDYEQYF. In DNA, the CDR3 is TGCAGTGGGACACTGGACTACGAGCAGTACTTC.

The CDR3: CASSDPDSPWGANVLTF. The CDR3 DNA reads as TGTGCCAGCAGCGACCCGGACTCCCCTTGGGGGGCCAACGTCCTGACTTTC. J is TRBJ2-6 and V is TRBV9, with D tentatively TRBD2 (5 bases). V dropped 3 bases and J dropped 4 bases, with 17 bases sitting between them. Germline loops: CDR1 SGDLS, CDR2 YYNGEE. The CDR3 contains 17 residues.

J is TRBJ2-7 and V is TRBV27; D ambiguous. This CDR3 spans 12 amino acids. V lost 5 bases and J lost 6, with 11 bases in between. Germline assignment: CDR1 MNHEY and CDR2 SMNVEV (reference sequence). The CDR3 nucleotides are TGTGCCAGCAGTCCCTATTACGGCGAGCAGTACTTC. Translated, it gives CASSPYYGEQYF.

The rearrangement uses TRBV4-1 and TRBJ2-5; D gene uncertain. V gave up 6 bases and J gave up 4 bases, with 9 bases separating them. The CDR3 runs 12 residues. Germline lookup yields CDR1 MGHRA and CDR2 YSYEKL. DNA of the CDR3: TGCGCCAGCAGTCCCCACGGAGAGACCCAGTACTTC. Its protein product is CASSPHGETQYF.

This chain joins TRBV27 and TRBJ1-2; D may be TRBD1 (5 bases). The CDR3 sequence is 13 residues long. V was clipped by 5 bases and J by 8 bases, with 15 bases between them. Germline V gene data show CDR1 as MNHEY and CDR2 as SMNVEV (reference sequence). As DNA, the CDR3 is TGTGCCAGCAGTCCCACGGACAAAGGAGGCTACACCTTC. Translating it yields CASSPTDKGGYTF.

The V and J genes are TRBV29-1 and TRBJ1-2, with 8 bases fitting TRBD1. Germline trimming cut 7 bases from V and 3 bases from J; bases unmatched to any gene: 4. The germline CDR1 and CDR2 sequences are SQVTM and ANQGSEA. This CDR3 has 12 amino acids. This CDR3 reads CSADRDDYGYTF. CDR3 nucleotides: TGCAGCGCGGACAGGGACGACTATGGCTACACCTTC. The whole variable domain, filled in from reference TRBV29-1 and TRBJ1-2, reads SAVISQKPSRDICQRGTSLTIQCQVDSQVTMMFWYRQQPGQSLTLIATANQGSEATYESGFVIDKFPISRPNLTFSTLTVSNMSPEDSSIYLCSADRDDYGYTFGSGTRLTVV.

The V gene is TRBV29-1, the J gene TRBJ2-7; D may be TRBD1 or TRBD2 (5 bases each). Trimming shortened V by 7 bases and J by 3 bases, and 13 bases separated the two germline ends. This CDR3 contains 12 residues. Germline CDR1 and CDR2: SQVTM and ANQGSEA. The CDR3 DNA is TGCAGCGGGTACGGGACCAACTACGAGCAGTACTTC. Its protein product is CSGYGTNYEQYF.